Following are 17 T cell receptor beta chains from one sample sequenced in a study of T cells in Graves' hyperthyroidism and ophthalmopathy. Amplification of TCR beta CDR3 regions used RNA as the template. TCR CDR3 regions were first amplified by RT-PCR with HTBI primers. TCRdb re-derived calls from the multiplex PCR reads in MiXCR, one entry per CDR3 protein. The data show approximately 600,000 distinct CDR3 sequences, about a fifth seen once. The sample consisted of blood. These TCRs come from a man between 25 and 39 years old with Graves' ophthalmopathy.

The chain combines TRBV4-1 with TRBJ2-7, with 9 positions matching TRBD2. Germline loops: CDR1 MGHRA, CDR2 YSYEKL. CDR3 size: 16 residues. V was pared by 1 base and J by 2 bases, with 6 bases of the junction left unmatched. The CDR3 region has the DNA TGCGCCAGCAGCCAAGTGGGTGGCGGGAGGGCCTACGAGCAGTACTTC. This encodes CASSQVGGGRAYEQYF.

This chain's CDR3 is CASSSTGPEQYF. As DNA, the CDR3 is TGTGCCAGCAGCTCAACAGGTCCCGAGCAGTACTTC. The chain couples TRBV7-9 to TRBJ2-7; TRBD1 is a possible D gene (5 bases). V was trimmed by 4 bases and J by 6 bases, leaving 10 bases between them. This CDR3 is 12 amino acids long. Looked up from germline, CDR1 is SEHNR and CDR2 is FQNEAQ (reference sequence).

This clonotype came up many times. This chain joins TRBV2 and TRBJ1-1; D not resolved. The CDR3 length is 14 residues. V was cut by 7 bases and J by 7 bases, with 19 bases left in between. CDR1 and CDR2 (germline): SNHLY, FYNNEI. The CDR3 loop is CASTERAGSNEAFF. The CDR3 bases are TGTGCCAGCACCGAACGAGCAGGTTCAAATGAAGCTTTCTTT.

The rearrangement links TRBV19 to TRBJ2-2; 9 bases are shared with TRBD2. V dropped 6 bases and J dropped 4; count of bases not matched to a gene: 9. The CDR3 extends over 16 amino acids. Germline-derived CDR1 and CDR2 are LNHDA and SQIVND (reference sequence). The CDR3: CASSISGRRATGELFF. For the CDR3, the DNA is TGTGCCAGTAGCATTAGCGGGAGACGGGCCACCGGGGAGCTGTTTTTT.

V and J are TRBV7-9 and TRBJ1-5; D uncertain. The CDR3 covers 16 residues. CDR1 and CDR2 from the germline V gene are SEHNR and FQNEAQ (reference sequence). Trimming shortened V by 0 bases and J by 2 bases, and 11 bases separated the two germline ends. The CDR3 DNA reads TGTGCCAGCAGCTTAGCGGGCAGATCAGGCAATCAGCCCCAGCATTTT. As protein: CASSLAGRSGNQPQHF.

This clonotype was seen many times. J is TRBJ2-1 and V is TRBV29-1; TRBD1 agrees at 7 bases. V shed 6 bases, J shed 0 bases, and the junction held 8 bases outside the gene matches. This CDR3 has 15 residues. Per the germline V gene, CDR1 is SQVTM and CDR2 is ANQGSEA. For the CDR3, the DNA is TGCAGCGTACCCCCAGCAGGGGGCTCCTACAATGAGCAGTTCTTC. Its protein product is CSVPPAGGSYNEQFF.

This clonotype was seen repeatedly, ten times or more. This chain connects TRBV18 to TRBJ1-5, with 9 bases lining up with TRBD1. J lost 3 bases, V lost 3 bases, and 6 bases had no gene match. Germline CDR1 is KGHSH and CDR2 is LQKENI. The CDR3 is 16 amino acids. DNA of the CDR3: TGTGCCAGCTCACCGCTTCGGACAGGGGACAATCAGCCCCAGCATTTT. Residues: CASSPLRTGDNQPQHF.

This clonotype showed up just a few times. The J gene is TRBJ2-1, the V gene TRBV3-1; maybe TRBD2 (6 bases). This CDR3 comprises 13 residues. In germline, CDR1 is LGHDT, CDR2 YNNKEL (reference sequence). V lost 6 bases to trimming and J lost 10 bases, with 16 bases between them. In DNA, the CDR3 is TGTGCCAGCAGAGCCGGGACTCAGAGCGAGCAGTTCTTC. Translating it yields CASRAGTQSEQFF.

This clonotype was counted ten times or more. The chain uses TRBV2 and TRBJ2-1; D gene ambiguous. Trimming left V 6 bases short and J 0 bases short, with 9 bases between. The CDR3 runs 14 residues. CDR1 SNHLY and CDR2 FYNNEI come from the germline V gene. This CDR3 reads CASRVESSYNEQFF. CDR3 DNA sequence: TGTGCCAGCAGGGTAGAGAGCTCCTACAATGAGCAGTTCTTC.

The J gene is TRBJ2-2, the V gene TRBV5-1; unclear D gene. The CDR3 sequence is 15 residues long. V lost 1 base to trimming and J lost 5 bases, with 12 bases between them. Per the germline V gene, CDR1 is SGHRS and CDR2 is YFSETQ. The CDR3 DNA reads TGCGCCAGCAGCTTGAGGCGGACCCTGACCGGGGAGCTGTTTTTT. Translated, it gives CASSLRRTLTGELFF.

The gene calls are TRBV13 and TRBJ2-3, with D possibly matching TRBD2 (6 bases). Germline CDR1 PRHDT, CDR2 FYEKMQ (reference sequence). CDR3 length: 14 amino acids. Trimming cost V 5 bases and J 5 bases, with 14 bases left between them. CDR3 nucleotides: TGTGCCAGCAGCGTGGTAGAAGCGGGAGATACGCAGTATTTT. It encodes CASSVVEAGDTQYF.

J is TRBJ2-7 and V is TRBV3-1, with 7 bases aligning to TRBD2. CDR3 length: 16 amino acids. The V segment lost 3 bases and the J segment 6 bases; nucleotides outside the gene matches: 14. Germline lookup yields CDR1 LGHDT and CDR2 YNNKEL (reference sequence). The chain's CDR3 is CASSQRRSGTKSEQYF. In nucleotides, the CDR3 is TGTGCCAGCAGCCAGAGGAGATCCGGGACTAAGTCCGAGCAGTACTTC.

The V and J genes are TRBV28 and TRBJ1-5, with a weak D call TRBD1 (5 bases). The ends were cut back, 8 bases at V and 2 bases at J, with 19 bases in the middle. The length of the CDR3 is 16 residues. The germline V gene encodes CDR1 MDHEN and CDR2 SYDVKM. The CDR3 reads CASFGLTAGGNQPQHF. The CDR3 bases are TGTGCCAGCTTCGGCCTGACAGCGGGTGGCAATCAGCCCCAGCATTTT.

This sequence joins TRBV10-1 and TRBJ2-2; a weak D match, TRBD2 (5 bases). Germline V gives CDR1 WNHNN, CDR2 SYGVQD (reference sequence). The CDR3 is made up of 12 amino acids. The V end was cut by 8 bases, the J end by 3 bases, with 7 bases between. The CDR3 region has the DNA TGCGCCAGCCGGGATCACACCGGGGAGCTGTTTTTT. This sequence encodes CASRDHTGELFF.

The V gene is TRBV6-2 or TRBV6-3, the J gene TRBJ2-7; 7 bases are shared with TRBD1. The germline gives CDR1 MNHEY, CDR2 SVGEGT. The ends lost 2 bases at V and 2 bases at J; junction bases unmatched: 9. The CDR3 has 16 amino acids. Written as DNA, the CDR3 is TGTGCCAGCAGTTACGAGGCCCGACAGGGTACCTACGAGCAGTACTTC. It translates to CASSYEARQGTYEQYF.

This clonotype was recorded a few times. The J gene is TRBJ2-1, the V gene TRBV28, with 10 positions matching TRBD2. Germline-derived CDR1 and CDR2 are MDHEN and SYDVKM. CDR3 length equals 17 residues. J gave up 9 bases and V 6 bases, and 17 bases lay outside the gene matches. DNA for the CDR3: TGTGCCAGCAGCCCTAGTGACGTGACTAGCGGGCCAGGTGAGCAGTTCTTC. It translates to CASSPSDVTSGPGEQFF.

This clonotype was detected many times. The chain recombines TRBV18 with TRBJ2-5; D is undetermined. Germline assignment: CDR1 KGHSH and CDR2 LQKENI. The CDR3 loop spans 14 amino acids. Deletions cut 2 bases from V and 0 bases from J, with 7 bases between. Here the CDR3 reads CASSPKRYQETQYF. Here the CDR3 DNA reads TGTGCCAGCTCACCAAAAAGGTACCAAGAGACCCAGTACTTC.